These T cell receptor beta chains were read from a single sample in a study of T cells in Graves' hyperthyroidism and ophthalmopathy. Using its own MiXCR run on the multiplex PCR reads, TCRdb lists one record per CDR3 protein. The table includes hundreds of thousands of distinct CDR3 sequences, just under 45% detected once. The sample taken for sequencing was peripheral blood or thyroid tissue (not recorded which). The receptors stem from an adult man with Graves' disease, either hyperthyroidism or ophthalmopathy (not recorded which). CDR3s leave out the opening cysteine and the closing phenylalanine or tryptophan. D genes are given only for firm matches.

.	TRBV29-1	SVVGAGAFSGELF
.	TRBV7-9	ASSFAGEVQPQH
.	TRBV7-9	ASRRDLNTEAF
TRBD2	TRBV14	ASSHVTGGLAGELF
.	TRBV25-1	ASRGLPNTEAF
.	TRBV4-2	ASSPGGGRDTQY
.	TRBV24-1	ASSPRDFLGYT
.	TRBV2	ASSVSYSSTDTQY
.	TRBV7-9	ASSLSPGPNEKLF
TRBD1	TRBV7-8	ASSLGTGERNQPQH